This T cell receptor beta chain was sequenced in a study of CD8 T cells in Susac syndrome (dated by TCRdb to the late 2010s). About the study as a whole: Whether CD8+ T cell activation and differentiation in Susac syndrome was antigen driven was tested using repertoire sequencing.

RNA was extracted with the RNeasy kit and about 0.45 to 1 ug was reverse transcribed using random hexamers. The immunoSEQ multiplex PCR assay, which covers 54 Vbeta and 13 Jbeta segments, was used to amplify TCR beta CDR3 regions. To correct PCR amplification bias, a synthetic template baseline was used for both primer optimization and computational correction. Regarding the original processing steps: Reads were annotated to V, D and J genes according to IMGT and were analyzed with immunoSEQ Analyzer, with only productive sequences retained. To calculate clonality, Shannon entropy was normalized by log2 of the number of productive unique sequences and then subtracted from one. Public and private clones were assessed among the 100 most prevalent clones of each patient and control. Clones were defined as Susac-specific if absent from the healthy and MS cohorts, from approximately 1,100 published viral clones and from other ImmuneACCESS disease sequences. TCRdb applied fastp at Q25 and MiXCR to the public reads, then kept only in-frame beta chains. Each CDR3 protein appears once, grouped with its most common genes and DNA. TCRdb, not the authors, supplied the V and J calls. This sample has 300,000 to 350,000 distinct CDR3 sequences in its table, and about 90% of those were observed once. Together, the top ten hold about 0.07% of the sample.

Peripheral blood CD8+ and CD4+ T cells from healthy donors, Susac syndrome patients and multiple sclerosis patients were profiled using high-throughput TCR beta sequencing. Treatment-naive patients with stable or active relapsing-remitting disease fulfilling revised McDonald criteria were used as multiple sclerosis controls. Bulk CD8+ and CD4+ T cells were purified by magnetic negative isolation, while CD8+ TEMRA cells were enriched using FACS. Blood was drawn into EDTA tubes, processed within 24 hours, and PBMCs were isolated by density gradient centrifugation. PBMCs destined for TCR sequencing were cryopreserved in liquid nitrogen and later thawed in a 37 °C water bath. A purity of at least 90% was achieved for sorted or isolated CD4+, CD8+ and CD8+ TEMRA cells. As to this clonotype: The antigen it binds to is not known. No base quality values were provided; no much bigger clone lies one nucleotide off.

The CDR3 covers 13 residues, taking in both the cysteine and the phenylalanine. CDR3 DNA only is kept here, 39 bases in frame from base 1. V and J are truncated by 7 bases and 7 bases respectively, leaving an intervening sequence of 16 bases. According to the germline V gene (reference sequence), CDR1 reads MNHNY and CDR2 reads SVGAGI. General findings and caveats noted by the study authors: The study acknowledged that relatively few individuals were included in the TCR sequencing and HLA analysis.

Recombination joined TRBV6-6 with TRBJ2-5, with a tentative D gene TRBD2 over 5 matching bases. The clonotype originates from a human donor with multiple sclerosis. Sequenced sample: CD4+ T cells from PBMCs. The base sequence is TGTGCCAGCACCAACTCATTTCGGGGGACCCAGTACTTC. Protein translation: CASTNSFRGTQYF.